Each of the 28 T cell receptor beta chains below was sequenced from the same sample in a study of cytomegalovirus exposure and HLA in healthy donors. This PCR relied on a set of 60 Vbeta primers and 13 Jbeta primers. Some clones are missing from TCRdb's copy, which holds only in-frame ones; the method was immunoSEQ multiplex PCR. The sample lists tens of thousands of clones; roughly 66% were seen once. The sequencing sample was made of PBMCs. These receptors were taken from a male donor in good health and CMV-seropositive.

The rearrangement joins TRBV5-6 to TRBJ1-2; D is unclear. The V gene lost 3 bases and the J gene lost 0 bases, with 9 bases spanning the gap. The CDR3 consists of 14 residues. From germline, CDR1 is SGHDT and CDR2 YYEEEE. CDR3 in amino acids: CASSWWATNYGYTF. The CDR3 DNA follows: TGTGCCAGCAGCTGGTGGGCAACTAACTATGGCTACACCTTC.

The rearrangement links TRBV7-9 to TRBJ1-3; D possibly corresponds to TRBD1 (5 bases). From germline, CDR1 is SEHNR and CDR2 FQNEAQ (reference sequence). This CDR3 has 12 residues. V gave up 9 bases and J gave up 1 base, with 7 bases separating them. As DNA, the CDR3 is TGTGCCAGTCGGGGGTCTGGAAACACCATATATTTT. The encoded protein is CASRGSGNTIYF. Complete variable domain (other parts from reference TRBV7-9 and TRBJ1-3): DTGVSQNPRHKITKRGQNVTFRCDPISEHNRLYWYRQTLGQGPEFLTYFQNEAQLEKSRLLSDRFSAERPKGSFSTLEIQRTEQGDSAMYLCASRGSGNTIYFGEGSWLTVV.

V usage is TRBV28 and J usage is TRBJ1-1, with 7 positions matching TRBD1. Germline V gene data show CDR1 as MDHEN and CDR2 as SYDVKM. The CDR3 consists of 15 residues. With V trimmed by 6 bases and J by 2 bases, 9 bases remained unmatched. DNA for the CDR3: TGTGCCAGCAGGAGTACAGGGGTTGGCAACACTGAAGCTTTCTTT. The encoded protein is CASRSTGVGNTEAFF.

This chain connects TRBV19 to TRBJ2-3, with D possibly matching TRBD2 (5 bases). Germline V lookup: CDR1 LNHDA, CDR2 SQIVND (reference sequence). The CDR3 loop spans 15 amino acids. Between the trimmed V and J ends, which lost 3 bases and 0 bases, there was a span of 10 bases. CDR3 in amino acids: CASSIGGSSTDTQYF. The CDR3 nucleotides read TGTGCCAGTAGTATCGGAGGATCTAGCACAGATACGCAGTATTTT.

This clone was recorded a few times. The chain recombines TRBV12-5 with TRBJ2-2; D perhaps matches TRBD1 (5 bases). Trimming took 3 bases from V and 2 from J, leaving 10 bases between them. Germline V gene data show CDR1 as LGHNT and CDR2 as FRNRAP. The CDR3 has 15 amino acids. In DNA, the CDR3 is TGTGCTAGTGGTTTATGGCAGGGCAACACCGGGGAGCTGTTTTTT. Protein: CASGLWQGNTGELFF.

V usage is TRBV7-9 and J usage is TRBJ2-3, with 12 nucleotides matching TRBD2. Germline V gene data show CDR1 as SEHNR and CDR2 as FQNEAQ (reference sequence). CDR3 length equals 14 residues. The V and J ends lost 5 bases and 5 bases, in that order; junction bases with no gene match: 2. CDR3 loop: CASSQTSGGDTQYF. The CDR3 DNA sequence: TGTGCCAGCAGCCAGACTAGCGGGGGAGATACGCAGTATTTT.

V gene TRBV5-1 combines with J gene TRBJ1-1; TRBD1 is a possible D gene (6 bases). This CDR3 has 13 residues. V was cut by 3 bases and J by 5 bases, with 11 bases left in between. Germline CDR1 is SGHRS and CDR2 is YFSETQ. The CDR3 region has the DNA TGCGCCAGCAGCTCCAGGGGTGAGACTGAAGCTTTCTTT. Its translation is CASSSRGETEAFF.

The rearrangement uses TRBV11-1 and TRBJ2-3; D may be TRBD2 (6 bases). Between the trimmed V and J ends, which lost 6 bases and 3 bases, there was a span of 7 bases. Germline values: CDR1 SGHAT, CDR2 FQDESV (reference sequence). This CDR3 has 12 amino acids. The CDR3 loop reads CASRGGTDTQYF. CDR3 DNA sequence: TGTGCCAGCAGGGGGGGTACAGATACGCAGTATTTT.

The chain employs TRBV6-5 and TRBJ1-3; 7 bases agree with TRBD1. Per the germline V gene, CDR1 is MNHEY and CDR2 is SVGAGI. This CDR3 comprises 14 residues. The V gene end was trimmed by 2 bases and the J gene end by 5 bases; junction bases not matched to a gene: 3. In DNA, the CDR3 is TGTGCCAGCAGTTACGGGACAGAAAGAAACACCATATATTTT. Translation: CASSYGTERNTIYF.

About this clone itself: The junction does not match germline at one end; this may be a read error. The rearrangement uses TRBV9 and TRBJ1-4; 7 positions match TRBD1. CDR1 is SGDLS and CDR2 is YYNGEE in the germline V gene. The CDR3 spans 18 residues. CDR3 sequence reads: CATSLLSGGRPVNEKLFF. CDR3 nucleotides: TGTGCCACCAGCCTCCTTTCAGGGGGAAGACCAGTTAATGAAAAACTGTTTTTT.

The chain combines TRBV18 with TRBJ1-1; 8 bases map to TRBD1. V trimming: 3 bases; J trimming: 0 bases; junction bases outside the gene matches: 6. The CDR3 is 16 residues long. The V gene's germline CDR1 is KGHSH and CDR2 LQKENI. The CDR3 nucleotides read TGTGCCAGCTCACCGGCCAGGACAGGGTTGAACACTGAAGCTTTCTTT. Translated: CASSPARTGLNTEAFF.

V usage is TRBV28 and J usage is TRBJ1-5, with D unresolved. The CDR3 runs to 12 residues. Trimming stripped 6 bases from V and 7 bases from J, with 10 bases between. Per germline, CDR1 MDHEN and CDR2 SYDVKM. The chain's CDR3 is CASRGGNQPQHF. The CDR3 DNA is TGTGCCAGCAGGGGAGGGAACCAGCCCCAGCATTTT. Drawing the rest from reference TRBV28 and TRBJ1-5, the complete variable domain is DVKVTQSSRYLVKRTGEKVFLECVQDMDHENMFWYRQDPGLGLRLIYFSYDVKMKEKGDIPEGYSVSREKKERFSLILESASTNQTSMYLCASRGGNQPQHFGDGTRLSIL.

V and J are TRBV10-3 and TRBJ2-7, with TRBD2 as a possible D gene (7 bases). The CDR3 loop spans 14 amino acids. The V gene's germline CDR1 is ENHRY and CDR2 SYGVKD. V was trimmed by 6 bases and J by 4 bases, leaving 16 bases between them. The CDR3 nucleotides are TGTGCCATCAGCACTAGAGGGGGGGATTACGAGCAGTACTTC. It is translated as CAISTRGGDYEQYF.

The V gene is TRBV7-8, the J gene TRBJ1-1; no reliable D call. Trimming cost V 11 bases and J 0 bases, with 19 bases left between them. The CDR3 totals 15 residues. Per germline, CDR1 SGHVS and CDR2 FQNEAQ. CDR3 residues: CASRERLEVNTEAFF. In nucleotides, the CDR3 is TGTGCCTCCCGAGAGCGTTTGGAGGTGAACACTGAAGCTTTCTTT.

This clone has only a few counts. V and J are TRBV21-1 and TRBJ2-3; TRBD1, as called in the table, went unchecked against the DNA. TRBV21-1 is recorded as a pseudogene. CDR3 length equals 13 residues. The CDR3 DNA reads as TGTGCCAGATATCAGGGGCGCACAGATACGCAGTATTTT. This gives the protein CARYQGRTDTQYF.

This clone was counted between two and nine times. V gene TRBV7-2 combines with J gene TRBJ1-5, with D perhaps TRBD1 (6 bases). This CDR3 contains 14 residues. V was pared by 5 bases and J by 4 bases, with 12 bases between. From germline, CDR1 is SGHTA and CDR2 FQGNSA. The CDR3 spells CASSRTAGNQPQHF. The CDR3 coding sequence is TGTGCCAGCAGCCGGACAGCCGGTAATCAGCCCCAGCATTTT.

The gene calls are TRBV6-5 and TRBJ1-1, with TRBD1 as a possible D gene (5 bases). This CDR3 contains 13 residues. Deletions cut 6 bases from V and 4 bases from J, with 12 bases between. Germline CDR1 is MNHEY and CDR2 is SVGAGI. The CDR3 bases are TGTGCCAGCAGAATAGGGGAGGGCACTGAAGCTTTCTTT. It specifies CASRIGEGTEAFF.

The V call is TRBV7-9, the J call TRBJ2-2; maybe TRBD2 (6 bases). CDR3 size: 15 residues. CDR1 SEHNR and CDR2 FQNEAQ come from the germline V gene (reference sequence). The V and J ends lost 4 bases and 5 bases respectively, with 14 bases between them. CDR3 in DNA: TGTGCCAGCAGCTGGCCGGGGGACGTTACCGGGGAGCTGTTTTTT. Translating gives CASSWPGDVTGELFF.

The chain employs TRBV7-9 and TRBJ1-2; D may be TRBD1 (5 bases). The CDR3 is 14 residues long. V was clipped by 5 bases and J by 0 bases, with 10 bases between them. CDR1 is SEHNR, CDR2 FQNEAQ, per germline (reference sequence). The CDR3 is CASSPGGTNYGYTF. The CDR3 DNA reads as TGTGCCAGCAGCCCGGGGGGGACTAACTATGGCTACACCTTC.

The V call is TRBV18, the J call TRBJ2-3; possible D gene TRBD1, 6 bases. Per the germline V gene, CDR1 is KGHSH and CDR2 is LQKENI. The CDR3 is 14 residues long. The V end was cut by 4 bases, the J end by 2 bases, with 10 bases between. The CDR3 spells CASSRGDITDTQYF. The CDR3 DNA is TGTGCCAGCTCACGTGGGGACATCACAGATACGCAGTATTTT. The full variable domain, completed using reference TRBV18 and TRBJ2-3, is NAGVMQNPRHLVRRRGQEARLRCSPMKGHSHVYWYRQLPEEGLKFMVYLQKENIIDESGMPKERFSAEFPKEGPSILRIQQVVRGDSAAYFCASSRGDITDTQYFGPGTRLTVL.

The chain links TRBV7-6 to TRBJ2-2; 9 bases agree with TRBD2. The V and J ends lost 5 bases and 0 bases, in that order; junction bases with no gene match: 4. The germline V gene has CDR1 SGHVS and CDR2 FNYEAQ. This CDR3 contains 16 residues. DNA of the CDR3: TGTGCCAGCAGCCCCTGGACTAGCGCGAACACCGGGGAGCTGTTTTTT. Its translation: CASSPWTSANTGELFF.

Here the CDR3 DNA reads TGTGCCAGCAGCTTTAGAGGGTCTATGAGCACTGAAGCTTTCTTT. Its translation: CASSFRGSMSTEAFF. V and J are TRBV5-6 and TRBJ1-1; D is unresolved. Looked up from germline, CDR1 is SGHDT and CDR2 is YYEEEE. V was cut by 2 bases and J by 4 bases, with 15 bases left in between. The CDR3 runs 15 residues.

V is TRBV7-8 and J is TRBJ2-7, with TRBD2 matching over 7 bases. The trim removed 1 base at V and 4 bases at J, leaving 4 bases unmatched. CDR1 is SGHVS and CDR2 is FQNEAQ in the germline V gene. The CDR3 is 14 amino acids. The CDR3 nucleotides are TGTGCCAGCAGCTTAGGCTTAGCGGGTTACGAGCAGTACTTC. Encoded protein: CASSLGLAGYEQYF. The complete variable domain, with remaining parts taken from reference TRBV7-8 and TRBJ2-7, reads GAGVSQSPRYKVAKRGQDVALRCDPISGHVSLFWYQQALGQGPEFLTYFQNEAQLDKSGLPSDRFFAERPEGSVSTLKIQRTQQEDSAVYLCASSLGLAGYEQYFGPGTRLTVT.

The V gene is TRBV7-3, the J gene TRBJ2-1, with 9 bases identical to TRBD2. The CDR3 has 20 residues. The germline CDR1 and CDR2 sequences are SGHTA and FQGTGA. With V trimmed by 2 bases and J by 4 bases, 18 bases remained unmatched. The DNA of the CDR3 is TGTGCCAGCAGCTTATACCGCGAGGGGTCTAGCGGGACTCAATACAATGAGCAGTTCTTC. Translating it yields CASSLYREGSSGTQYNEQFF.

The chain employs TRBV19 and TRBJ1-2; 8 bases map to TRBD1. Trimming removed 4 bases from V and 8 bases from J; junction bases left unmatched: 15. Germline V gene data show CDR1 as LNHDA and CDR2 as SQIVND (reference sequence). This CDR3 has 16 residues. CDR3 sequence: CASSSRGQGRVGGYTF. CDR3 DNA: TGTGCCAGTAGTAGCAGGGGGCAGGGTCGAGTGGGCGGCTACACCTTC.

A note on this clone: Other DNA sequences within the sample encode an identical CDR3. The V call is TRBV6-5, the J call TRBJ2-7; possibly TRBD2 for D (5 bases). CDR1 is MNHEY, CDR2 SVGAGI, per germline. V lost 6 bases and J lost 6, with 18 bases in between. The CDR3 runs to 14 residues. CDR3 sequence reads: CASRPPLGDGEQYF. CDR3 DNA: TGTGCCAGCAGGCCGCCACTAGGCGACGGCGAGCAGTACTTC.

This chain uses TRBV6-5 with TRBJ2-7; TRBD2 matches at 11 bases. The CDR3 contains 14 residues. Looked up from germline, CDR1 is MNHEY and CDR2 is SVGAGI. The junction had 2 bases not matched to a gene; V was cut back by 4 bases and J by 3 bases. In DNA, the CDR3 is TGTGCCAGCAGTTTTACTAGCGGGAGCTACGAGCAGTACTTC. Encoded protein: CASSFTSGSYEQYF.

This clone has just one count. This chain joins TRBV7-8 and TRBJ2-7, with TRBD1 identical over 8 bases. CDR1 and CDR2 (germline): SGHVS, FQNEAQ. Trimming removed 4 bases from V and 4 bases from J; junction bases left unmatched: 9. The CDR3 length is 15 residues. Here the CDR3 DNA reads TGTGCCAGCAGCTCCAGGACAGGGATGGGTTACGAGCAGTACTTC. Protein product: CASSSRTGMGYEQYF.